The 30 T cell receptor beta chains below all came from one sample that was sequenced in a study of blood T cell repertoires in COVID-19. Profiling relied on immunoSEQ multiplex PCR, and the TCRdb table lists in-frame clones only, not all of them. The table records tens of thousands of clones, approximately 90% of them present only once. The source material was peripheral blood. The origin of the receptors is a man between 65 and 85 years old with active or convalescent COVID-19.

The J gene is TRBJ2-1, the V gene TRBV4-2; perhaps TRBD1 as D (5 bases). The V end was cut by 1 base, the J end by 7 bases, with 14 bases between. CDR3 length: 15 residues. CDR1 and CDR2 from the germline V gene are LGHNA and YNFKEQ. In DNA form, the CDR3 reads TGTGCCAGCAGCCAAGGCCCCCTAAGGGGAAATGAGCAGTTCTTC. It yields the protein CASSQGPLRGNEQFF.

This chain joins TRBV4-3 and TRBJ2-7; no definite D call. Germline assignment: CDR1 LGHNA and CDR2 YSLEER. CDR3 size: 16 residues. Trimming cost V 0 bases and J 0 bases, with 12 bases left between them. CDR3: CASSQESQVLSYEQYF. CDR3 DNA sequence: TGCGCCAGCAGCCAAGAGTCCCAGGTTCTCTCCTACGAGCAGTACTTC.

V and J are TRBV5-4 and TRBJ2-5, with 11 bases identical to TRBD2. Germline V CDR1 and CDR2: SGHNT, YYREEE (reference sequence). V dropped 3 bases and J dropped 12; count of bases not matched to a gene: 7. This CDR3 is 13 amino acids long. In DNA form, the CDR3 reads TGTGCCAGCAGCTCCTCGACTAGCGGGAAAAAGTACTTC. It yields the protein CASSSSTSGKKYF.

The CDR3 region has the DNA TGTGCCAGCAGCTTGTTTAGCGTCGTCACCGGGGAGCTGTTTTTT. Encoded protein: CASSLFSVVTGELFF. The chain recombines TRBV5-6 with TRBJ2-2, with D possibly TRBD2 on 5 matching bases. Germline lookup yields CDR1 SGHDT and CDR2 YYEEEE. Trimming removed 1 base from V and 4 bases from J, with 11 bases in between. This CDR3 spans 15 amino acids.

V gene TRBV28 combines with J gene TRBJ1-2; maybe TRBD1 (5 bases). The CDR3 runs to 14 residues. Germline loops: CDR1 MDHEN, CDR2 SYDVKM. V was shortened by 3 bases and J by 4 bases, with 12 bases between the two germline ends. CDR3 nucleotides: TGTGCCAGCAGTTTCTCAGGGAACGGCTATGGCTACACCTTC. The encoded protein is CASSFSGNGYGYTF.

The chain uses TRBV6-5 and TRBJ1-5, with D uncertain. Germline CDR1 reads MNHEY; CDR2 reads SVGAGI. The CDR3 runs to 13 residues. Trimming took 6 bases from V and 1 from J, leaving 7 bases between them. The DNA of the CDR3 is TGTGCCAGCAGGCGGGGAAGCAATCAGCCCCAGCATTTT. Its protein is CASRRGSNQPQHF.

The rearrangement joins TRBV6-5 to TRBJ1-6; the match to TRBD1 covers 9 bases. Trimming removed 0 bases from V and 10 bases from J; junction bases left unmatched: 7. Germline CDR1 MNHEY, CDR2 SVGAGI. The CDR3 runs to 16 residues. CDR3 sequence (DNA): TGTGCCAGCAGTTACTCGGTACAGGGGGCAGGGTCACCCCTCCACTTT. This gives the protein CASSYSVQGAGSPLHF.

Only one count was recorded for this clone. This chain connects TRBV7-2 to TRBJ1-2; D unclear. Germline V gene sequence: CDR1 SGHTA, CDR2 FQGNSA. V lost 2 bases, J lost 5 bases, and 12 bases lay in between. The length of the CDR3 is 14 residues. In nucleotides, the CDR3 is TGTGCCAGCAGCTTACAGGTTACGGGGTATGGCTACACCTTC. It codes for CASSLQVTGYGYTF.

V is TRBV30 and J is TRBJ1-2; 10 bases match TRBD1. The trim removed 5 bases at V and 3 bases at J, leaving 3 bases unmatched. Germline CDR1 GTSNPN, CDR2 SVGIG (reference sequence). The CDR3 runs to 13 residues. The CDR3 DNA reads TGTGCCTGGGACGGACAGGGGGACTATGGCTACACCTTC. The encoded protein is CAWDGQGDYGYTF.

V and J are TRBV9 and TRBJ1-5, with D unclear. The CDR3 is made up of 13 amino acids. Trimming pared 0 bases from V and 5 bases from J, leaving 6 bases between. Germline V gives CDR1 SGDLS, CDR2 YYNGEE. CDR3 sequence (DNA): TGTGCCAGCAGCGTAGCCCCTTATCAGCCCCAGCATTTT. It encodes CASSVAPYQPQHF.

V is TRBV19 and J is TRBJ1-1; unclear D gene. V lost 9 bases and J 4 bases, leaving 12 bases between the germline ends. Germline CDR1 reads LNHDA; CDR2 reads SQIVND (reference sequence). CDR3 length: 12 residues. CDR3 sequence reads: CASLGVATEAFF. CDR3 in DNA: TGTGCCAGCCTAGGTGTTGCCACTGAAGCTTTCTTT. The full variable domain, its missing parts supplied by reference TRBV19 and TRBJ1-1, is DGGITQSPKYLFRKEGQNVTLSCEQNLNHDAMYWYRQDPGQGLRLIYYSQIVNDFQKGDIAEGYSVSREKKESFPLTVTSAQKNPTAFYLCASLGVATEAFFGQGTRLTVV.

The rearrangement joins TRBV7-2 to TRBJ2-2; D perhaps matches TRBD2 (5 bases). Trimming left V 4 bases short and J 6 bases short, with 9 bases between. Germline V gene lookup returns CDR1 SGHTA and CDR2 FQGNSA. The CDR3 has 13 amino acids. DNA for the CDR3: TGTGCCAGCAGCTCCACTAGATCCGGGGAGCTGTTTTTT. Encoded protein: CASSSTRSGELFF. Complete variable domain (other parts from reference TRBV7-2 and TRBJ2-2): GAGVSQSPSNKVTEKGKDVELRCDPISGHTALYWYRQSLGQGLEFLIYFQGNSAPDKSGLPSDRFSAERTGGSVSTLTIQRTQQEDSAVYLCASSSTRSGELFFGEGSRLTVL.

In nucleotides, the CDR3 is TGTGCCAACGAGAGACTAATGAACACTGAAGCTTTCTTT. This gives the protein CANERLMNTEAFF. The chain links TRBV12-3 or TRBV12-4 to TRBJ1-1; D is undetermined. V was clipped by 10 bases and J by 0 bases, with 12 bases between them. This CDR3 has 13 residues.

This clone was detected only once. The DNA of the CDR3 is TGTGCCATCAGCTCGGGTGAAAAACTGTTTTTT. It is translated as CAISSGEKLFF. The genes are TRBV10-3 and TRBJ1-4; D unclear. Germline V gives CDR1 ENHRY, CDR2 SYGVKD. This CDR3 has 11 amino acids. The ends were cut back, 6 bases at V and 7 bases at J, with 6 bases in the middle.

This chain links TRBV19 with TRBJ2-3, with a possible D match to TRBD1 (7 bases). CDR1 and CDR2 from the germline V gene are LNHDA and SQIVND (reference sequence). The CDR3 is 14 amino acids. Trimming left V 6 bases short and J 12 bases short, with 22 bases between. The CDR3: CASSLGGRQGAQYF. The CDR3 nucleotides read TGTGCCAGTAGCCTTGGGGGGCGACAGGGTGCCCAGTATTTT.

The chain carries TRBV27 and TRBJ2-7; D ambiguous. Germline loops: CDR1 MNHEY, CDR2 SMNVEV (reference sequence). Trimming removed 3 bases at V and 4 bases at J, with 28 bases between. CDR3 length: 19 residues. The CDR3 spells CASSFKPPSRSASHYEQYF. As DNA, the CDR3 is TGTGCCAGCAGTTTTAAGCCTCCGTCCAGGTCCGCGAGCCATTACGAGCAGTACTTC.

V and J are TRBV6-2 or TRBV6-3 and TRBJ2-5, with D possibly being TRBD1 (6 bases). The germline V and J ends were trimmed by 5 bases and 4 bases, with 11 bases remaining between them. This CDR3 is built from 13 residues. Germline assignment: CDR1 MNHEY and CDR2 SVGEGT. The CDR3 nucleotides read TGTGCCAGCAGTCGCTCAGGGGTAGAGACCCAGTACTTC. It codes for CASSRSGVETQYF.

The chain couples TRBV7-2 to TRBJ1-6; D gene unclear. V lost 4 bases to trimming and J lost 2 bases, with 3 bases between them. The CDR3 covers 13 residues. The germline V gene has CDR1 SGHTA and CDR2 FQGNSA. The CDR3 region is CASSYTYNSPLHF. The DNA of the CDR3 is TGTGCCAGCAGCTATACCTATAATTCACCCCTCCACTTT.

The chain is built from TRBV3-1 (or the pseudogene TRBV3-2) and TRBJ2-1, with 11 bases aligning to TRBD1. The germline gives CDR1 LGHDT, CDR2 YNNKEL (reference sequence). V lost 2 bases to trimming and J lost 3 bases; unmatched junction nucleotides: 3. This CDR3 is 16 amino acids long. The CDR3 sequence: CASSQTGTGGYNEQFF. CDR3 in DNA: TGTGCCAGCAGCCAAACCGGGACAGGGGGCTACAATGAGCAGTTCTTC.

This sequence joins TRBV5-5 and TRBJ2-3; D remains ambiguous. This CDR3 contains 14 residues. V was cut by 4 bases and J by 4 bases, with 13 bases left in between. Germline V gene data show CDR1 as SGHKS and CDR2 as YYEKEE (reference sequence). The CDR3 loop reads CASSAGARSDTQYF. The CDR3, as DNA: TGTGCCAGCAGCGCCGGCGCTAGGTCAGATACGCAGTATTTT.

V is TRBV5-1 and J is TRBJ1-1; TRBD1 is a possible D gene (6 bases). Trimming took 6 bases from V and 0 from J, leaving 12 bases between them. This CDR3 is built from 14 residues. The V gene's germline CDR1 is SGHRS and CDR2 YFSETQ. CDR3 in DNA: TGCGCCAGCACCGAAAGGGGGATGAACACTGAAGCTTTCTTT. This codes for CASTERGMNTEAFF.

Here the CDR3 reads CASRQGGSYGYTF. CDR3 nucleotide sequence: TGTGCCAGCCGACAGGGTGGGAGCTATGGCTACACCTTC. The V gene is TRBV6-6, the J gene TRBJ1-2; TRBD1 aligns across 7 bases. This CDR3 has 13 residues. V lost 8 bases, J lost 4 bases, and 7 bases stayed unmatched. Looked up from germline, CDR1 is MNHNY and CDR2 is SVGAGI (reference sequence).

The gene calls are TRBV19 and TRBJ2-3; 8 nucleotides match TRBD2. CDR1 LNHDA and CDR2 SQIVND come from the germline V gene (reference sequence). The CDR3 runs 13 residues. J gave up 1 base and V 10 bases, and 4 bases lay outside the gene matches. The CDR3 DNA sequence: TGTGCCACCGCGACTAGCGGCACAGATACGCAGTATTTT. It is translated as CATATSGTDTQYF.

The chain has TRBV7-3 and TRBJ2-1, with D possibly being TRBD2 (6 bases). Trimming removed 5 bases at V and 0 bases at J, with 11 bases between. CDR1 and CDR2 (germline): SGHTA, FQGTGA. The CDR3 has 15 residues. The CDR3 sequence: CASSRSGFSYNEQFF. The CDR3 bases are TGTGCCAGCAGCCGAAGCGGGTTCTCCTACAATGAGCAGTTCTTC.

The chain links TRBV2 to TRBJ2-5, with D possibly matching TRBD1 (6 bases). Trimming cost V 6 bases and J 5 bases, with 13 bases left between them. The CDR3 extends over 13 amino acids. CDR1 and CDR2 (germline): SNHLY, FYNNEI. CDR3 DNA sequence: TGTGCCAGCAGCGAGGACAGCTGGGAGACCCAGTACTTC. This codes for CASSEDSWETQYF.

The V and J genes are TRBV6-5 and TRBJ2-5; 8 bases fit TRBD2. Unmatched junction bases numbered 7, after V lost 2 bases and J lost 5 bases. Germline loops: CDR1 MNHEY, CDR2 SVGAGI. The CDR3 runs to 15 residues. The CDR3 bases are TGTGCCAGCAGTTACCCCACGGGGGGGACGGAGACCCAGTACTTC. Protein product: CASSYPTGGTETQYF.

The CDR3 nucleotides read TGTGCCAGCAGCTCGGGGACAGCAGCCTACGAGCAGTACTTC. Protein: CASSSGTAAYEQYF. The V and J genes are TRBV7-9 and TRBJ2-7; 7 bases map to TRBD1. There are 14 residues in the CDR3. Germline V gene data show CDR1 as SEHNR and CDR2 as FQNEAQ (reference sequence). V lost 4 bases to trimming and J lost 2 bases; unmatched junction nucleotides: 5.

With regard to this clone: Germline is not matched at one junction end, which may reflect a read error. The chain combines TRBV6-1 with TRBJ2-7; the D gene is possibly TRBD2 (7 bases). The CDR3 runs to 15 residues. Looked up from germline, CDR1 is MNHNS and CDR2 is SASEGT. CDR3 DNA sequence: TGTGCCAGCAGTCAAGCCCTGGGAGGGGGCTACGAGCAGTACTTC. This gives the protein CASSQALGGGYEQYF.

The rearrangement links TRBV6-5 to TRBJ2-7; D is unresolved. In germline, CDR1 is MNHEY, CDR2 SVGAGI. V gave up 0 bases and J gave up 0 bases, with 9 bases separating them. The CDR3 is 15 residues long. The CDR3 spells CASSYSTEFSYEQYF. The DNA of the CDR3 is TGTGCCAGCAGTTACTCCACAGAATTCTCCTACGAGCAGTACTTC.

The chain carries TRBV7-8 and TRBJ1-3; D is perhaps TRBD1 (5 bases). CDR1 SGHVS and CDR2 FQNEAQ come from the germline V gene. This CDR3 comprises 17 residues. Trimming stripped 1 base from V and 0 bases from J, with 13 bases between. The CDR3 reads CASSLGRGRLSGNTIYF. As DNA, the CDR3 is TGTGCCAGCAGCTTAGGAAGGGGTCGCCTCTCTGGAAACACCATATATTTT.